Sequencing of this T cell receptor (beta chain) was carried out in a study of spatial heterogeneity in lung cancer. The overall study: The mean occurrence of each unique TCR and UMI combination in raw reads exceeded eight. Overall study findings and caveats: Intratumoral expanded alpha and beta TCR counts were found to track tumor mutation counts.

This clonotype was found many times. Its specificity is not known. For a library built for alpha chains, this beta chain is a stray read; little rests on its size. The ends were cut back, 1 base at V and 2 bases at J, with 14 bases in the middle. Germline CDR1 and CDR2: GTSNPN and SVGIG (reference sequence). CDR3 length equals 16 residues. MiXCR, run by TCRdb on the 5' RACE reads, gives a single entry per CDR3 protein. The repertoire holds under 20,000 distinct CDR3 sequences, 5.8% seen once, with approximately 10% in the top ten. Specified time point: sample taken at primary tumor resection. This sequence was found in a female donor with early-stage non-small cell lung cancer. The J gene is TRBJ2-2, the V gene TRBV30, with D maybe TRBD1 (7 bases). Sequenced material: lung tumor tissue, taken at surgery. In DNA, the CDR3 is TGTGCCTGGAGTGGCCGACAGGGAGGAAACACCGGGGAGCTGTTTTTT. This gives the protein CAWSGRQGGNTGELFF. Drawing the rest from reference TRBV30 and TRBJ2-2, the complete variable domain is SQTIHQWPATLVQPVGSPLSLECTVEGTSNPNLYWYRQAAGRGLQLLFYSVGIGQISSEVPQNLSASRPQDRQFILSSKKLLLSDSGFYLCAWSGRQGGNTGELFFGEGSRLTVL.